Presented here are 28 T cell receptor beta chains from one specimen sequenced in a study of identical twins. TCRdb reanalysed the 5' RACE reads using MiXCR and keeps one entry per CDR3 protein. The data contain 1.5 million to 2 million distinct CDR3 sequences, under 35% of them singletons. The sequencing input was cord blood. The receptor source for this set is a newborn girl in good health.

The chain carries TRBV29-1 and TRBJ2-2; 7 nucleotides align to TRBD2. CDR3 size: 16 residues. CDR1 SQVTM and CDR2 ANQGSEA come from the germline V gene. With 6 bases clipped from V and 3 bases from J, the junction kept 13 bases outside the gene matches. CDR3 protein: CSVLYSGRRDTGELFF. In DNA form, the CDR3 reads TGCAGCGTCTTATATAGCGGGCGGAGGGACACCGGGGAGCTGTTTTTT.

This chain links TRBV7-2 with TRBJ2-3; possibly TRBD2 for D (6 bases). CDR1 is SGHTA, CDR2 FQGNSA, per germline. The CDR3 contains 16 residues. Trimming cost V 2 bases and J 4 bases, with 16 bases left between them. The CDR3 is CASSLRLGQLSDTQYF. CDR3 bases: TGTGCCAGCAGCTTAAGACTAGGCCAATTATCAGATACGCAGTATTTT.

The chain employs TRBV7-9 and TRBJ2-2, with 9 bases fitting TRBD2. J lost 3 bases, V lost 8 bases, and 10 bases had no gene match. The CDR3 spans 16 residues. CDR1 is SEHNR and CDR2 is FQNEAQ in the germline V gene (reference sequence). This CDR3 is CASPSKLAGDTGELFF. CDR3 in DNA: TGTGCCAGCCCCTCTAAATTAGCGGGAGACACCGGGGAGCTGTTTTTT.

This rearrangement joins TRBV20-1 to TRBJ2-7, with TRBD2 matching 11 bases. After removal of 4 bases from V and 1 base from J, the junction contained 3 bases not matched to a gene. Germline values: CDR1 DFQATT, CDR2 SNEGSKA (reference sequence). CDR3 size: 14 residues. The CDR3 spells CSATRLAGSYEQYF. CDR3 sequence (DNA): TGCAGTGCTACAAGACTAGCGGGATCCTACGAGCAGTACTTC.

This clonotype was recorded a few times. The V and J genes are TRBV29-1 and TRBJ1-2, with D possibly matching TRBD1 (6 bases). Per germline, CDR1 SQVTM and CDR2 ANQGSEA. This CDR3 comprises 12 residues. Trimming left V 3 bases short and J 8 bases short, with 13 bases between. The CDR3 region is CSVESRGGGYTF. The CDR3 nucleotides are TGCAGCGTTGAGAGTCGGGGGGGCGGCTACACCTTC.

There are a few counts of this clonotype. The V and J genes are TRBV6-6 and TRBJ1-1, with TRBD1 identical over 8 bases. Losses at the gene ends were 2 bases for V and 0 bases for J; bases not matched to a gene: 2. The CDR3 consists of 15 residues. Per the germline V gene, CDR1 is MNHNY and CDR2 is SVGAGI (reference sequence). CDR3 sequence: CASSYRTGMNTEAFF. The DNA for the CDR3 is TGTGCCAGCAGTTACCGGACAGGGATGAACACTGAAGCTTTCTTT.

A few counts support this clonotype. The chain joins TRBV20-1 to TRBJ2-3; D not resolved. Germline assignment: CDR1 DFQATT and CDR2 SNEGSKA (reference sequence). Trimming took 1 base from V and 0 from J, leaving 11 bases between them. This CDR3 is built from 15 residues. The CDR3 loop reads CSARGQAASTDTQYF. CDR3 DNA sequence: TGCAGTGCTAGAGGGCAGGCGGCTAGCACAGATACGCAGTATTTT.

The chain joins TRBV12-5 to TRBJ2-2, with D tentatively TRBD1 (5 bases). Germline V CDR1 and CDR2: LGHNT, FRNRAP. The length of the CDR3 is 14 residues. With 7 bases removed from V and 4 bases from J, the gap between germline ends came to 13 bases. CDR3 DNA sequence: TGTGCTAGTGCCCCTCAGGGTGGCACCGGGGAGCTGTTTTTT. Protein product: CASAPQGGTGELFF. The variable domain in full, with the rest retrieved from reference TRBV12-5 and TRBJ2-2, is DARVTQTPRHKVTEMGQEVTMRCQPILGHNTVFWYRQTMMQGLELLAYFRNRAPLDDSGMPKDRFSAEMPDATLATLKIQPSEPRDSAVYFCASAPQGGTGELFFGEGSRLTVL.

This clonotype was observed a few times. This chain uses TRBV27 with TRBJ2-1; D possibly matches TRBD1 or TRBD2 (7 bases each). The CDR3 loop spans 15 amino acids. Germline CDR1 reads MNHEY; CDR2 reads SMNVEV (reference sequence). Trimming removed 10 bases at V and 7 bases at J, with 23 bases between. For the CDR3, the DNA is TGTGCCACCAGCCAGGGGGGGAATATGCTTAATGAGCAGTTCTTC. It is translated as CATSQGGNMLNEQFF.

The CDR3 nucleotides are TGTGCCAGCAGCAAAGGACTAGCGGGAGTTTCGGCGTCCTACAATGAGCAGTTCTTC. Residues: CASSKGLAGVSASYNEQFF. The J gene is TRBJ2-1, the V gene TRBV21-1; the table's TRBD2 call for D was not verified on the DNA. TRBV21-1 is an annotated pseudogene. The CDR3 is 19 residues long.

For the CDR3, the DNA is TGTGCCATCAGCAACCGGGACAGGGGCACAGATACGCAGTATTTT. It encodes CAISNRDRGTDTQYF. The rearrangement links TRBV10-3 to TRBJ2-3; 9 bases are a match to TRBD1. This CDR3 contains 15 residues. With V trimmed by 6 bases and J by 1 base, 5 bases remained unmatched. Germline CDR1 is ENHRY and CDR2 is SYGVKD.

This clonotype was counted a few times. V gene TRBV15 combines with J gene TRBJ2-5; no firm D call. The germline V and J ends were trimmed by 1 base and 2 bases, with 8 bases remaining between them. Looked up from germline, CDR1 is LNHNV and CDR2 is YYDKDF (reference sequence). CDR3 length equals 14 residues. The CDR3 coding sequence is TGTGCCACCAGCAGAGTAAAAATACAAGAGACCCAGTACTTC. Protein: CATSRVKIQETQYF. Based on the CDR3 plus reference TRBV15 and TRBJ2-5, the full variable domain is DAMVIQNPRYQVTQFGKPVTLSCSQTLNHNVMYWYQQKSSQAPKLLFHYYDKDFNNEADTPDNFQSRRPNTSFCFLDIRSPGLGDTAMYLCATSRVKIQETQYFGPGTRLLVL.

With respect to this clonotype: Germline and junction disagree at one end, which may indicate a read error. This rearrangement joins TRBV5-1 to TRBJ1-4, with 8 bases that match TRBD1. CDR1 SGHRS and CDR2 YFSETQ come from the germline V gene. The CDR3 has 12 residues. The CDR3 reads CAGSWDREKLFF. DNA for the CDR3: TGCGCCGGCAGCTGGGACAGGGAAAAACTGTTTTTT.

This rearrangement joins TRBV20-1 to TRBJ2-1; 7 nucleotides match TRBD2. Germline CDR1 reads DFQATT; CDR2 reads SNEGSKA (reference sequence). Germline trimming cut 2 bases from V and 2 bases from J; bases unmatched to any gene: 6. There are 15 residues in the CDR3. CDR3 nucleotides: TGCAGTGCTAGATTTCGGGAGGTCCCCTACAATGAGCAGTTCTTC. Translating gives CSARFREVPYNEQFF.

V and J are TRBV12-3 or TRBV12-4 and TRBJ1-1, with 7 bases fitting TRBD1. The CDR3 runs to 15 residues. J lost 0 bases, V lost 7 bases, and 8 bases had no gene match. DNA for the CDR3: TGTGCCAGCAACAGGGACAGAGGCATGAACACTGAAGCTTTCTTT. It translates to CASNRDRGMNTEAFF.

The rearrangement links TRBV6-6 to TRBJ2-4, with D perhaps matching TRBD1 or TRBD2 (5 bases each). Judging by the DNA end, TRBJ2-7 fits better; the J call may be wrong. The length of the CDR3 is 13 residues. The V gene's germline CDR1 is MNHNY and CDR2 SVGAGI (reference sequence). CDR3 protein: CASRGLAYYEQYF. The CDR3 DNA sequence: TGTGCCAGCAGGGGGCTAGCCTATTACGAGCAGTACTTC.

This chain joins TRBV6-1 and TRBJ2-7, with 9 nucleotides matching TRBD1. Germline V gene lookup returns CDR1 MNHNS and CDR2 SASEGT. There are 15 residues in the CDR3. With 5 bases clipped from V and 0 bases from J, the junction kept 5 bases outside the gene matches. CDR3 loop: CASSFRDRVSYEQYF. Here the CDR3 DNA reads TGTGCCAGCAGTTTCCGGGACAGGGTCTCCTACGAGCAGTACTTC.

This clonotype appeared a few times. The chain couples TRBV12-3 or TRBV12-4 to TRBJ2-3, with a possible D match to TRBD2 (8 bases). The CDR3 extends over 16 amino acids. Trimming cost V 7 bases and J 2 bases, with 19 bases left between them. The CDR3 DNA is TGTGCCAGCATCAGGGGGACGGGGGGGTCCACAGATACGCAGTATTTT. It is translated as CASIRGTGGSTDTQYF.

This sequence joins TRBV21-1 and TRBJ2-7; the table's TRBD2 call for D was not verified on the DNA. TRBV21-1 is a pseudogene. The length of the CDR3 is 17 residues. The CDR3 region is CASSERWRLAGPYEQYF. In DNA, the CDR3 is TGTGCCAGCAGCGAAAGGTGGAGACTAGCGGGACCCTACGAGCAGTACTTC.

To note about this clonotype: This could be a read error, since a much larger clone is one nucleotide away. The V and J genes are TRBV5-1 and TRBJ2-3, with a weak D call TRBD2 (6 bases). The CDR3 is made up of 15 amino acids. In germline, CDR1 is SGHRS, CDR2 YFSETQ. The CDR3 loop is CTSSYRGTSTDTQYF. The DNA for the CDR3 is TGCACCAGCAGCTATCGTGGGACTAGCACAGATACGCAGTATTTT.

V is TRBV5-1 and J is TRBJ2-7, with TRBD2 matching over 8 bases. Trimming at V came to 4 bases and at J to 4 bases, leaving 10 bases not matched to a gene. This CDR3 has 15 amino acids. The V gene's germline CDR1 is SGHRS and CDR2 YFSETQ. CDR3 sequence reads: CASSGFAAGDYEQYF. DNA for the CDR3: TGCGCCAGCAGCGGGTTTGCAGCGGGAGATTACGAGCAGTACTTC.

The chain uses TRBV20-1 and TRBJ2-7; 8 nucleotides match TRBD2. The CDR3 has 16 amino acids. V lost 2 bases and J lost 1; bases outside the gene matches: 10. The germline V gene encodes CDR1 DFQATT and CDR2 SNEGSKA (reference sequence). In nucleotides, the CDR3 is TGCAGTGCTAGACATAACGGACTAGCTCCTTCCTACGAGCAGTACTTC. This codes for CSARHNGLAPSYEQYF.

This clonotype occurred a few times. This rearrangement joins TRBV4-1 to TRBJ2-1, with 8 bases aligning to TRBD2. Trimming cost V 0 bases and J 6 bases; bases outside gene matches: 4. This CDR3 is 15 amino acids long. The germline gives CDR1 MGHRA, CDR2 YSYEKL. The CDR3 loop reads CASSQDPGLGNEQFF. CDR3 DNA: TGCGCCAGCAGCCAAGATCCGGGACTAGGCAATGAGCAGTTCTTC.

This chain links TRBV20-1 with TRBJ1-5, with TRBD1 identical over 7 bases. Germline V gene sequence: CDR1 DFQATT, CDR2 SNEGSKA (reference sequence). CDR3 length equals 18 residues. Germline trimming cut 6 bases from V and 0 bases from J; bases unmatched to any gene: 17. The CDR3 sequence is CSASQSRDSFYSNQPQHF. The CDR3 DNA reads TGCAGTGCCAGCCAGTCCCGGGACAGCTTCTATAGCAATCAGCCCCAGCATTTT.

This clonotype was detected only a few times. V gene TRBV18 combines with J gene TRBJ1-2, with 7 bases matching TRBD1. The CDR3 extends over 13 amino acids. V shed 5 bases, J shed 6 bases, and the junction held 6 bases outside the gene matches. From germline, CDR1 is KGHSH and CDR2 LQKENI. CDR3 DNA: TGTGCCAGCTCAACATTTGGACAGGATGGCTACACCTTC. This encodes CASSTFGQDGYTF.

As concerns this clonotype: One end of the junction fails to match germline, which may point to a read error. The chain carries TRBV9 and TRBJ2-3, with 10 bases that match TRBD2. Germline values: CDR1 SGDLS, CDR2 YYNGEE. The CDR3 runs 18 residues. The CDR3 nucleotides read TGTGCCAGCCGCGTAGTAGGGGGACTAGCGAGCCCCACAGATACGCAGTATTTT. It encodes CASRVVGGLASPTDTQYF. Drawing the rest from reference TRBV9 and TRBJ2-3, the complete variable domain is DSGVTQTPKHLITATGQRVTLRCSPRSGDLSVYWYQQSLDQGLQFLIQYYNGEERAKGNILERFSAQQFPDLHSELNLSSLELGDSALYFCASRVVGGLASPTDTQYFGPGTRLTVL.

This clonotype was detected only once. The chain combines TRBV5-1 with TRBJ2-1; maybe TRBD2 (5 bases). TRBJ2-7 matches the DNA end more closely, so the J call is doubtful. Germline V lookup: CDR1 SGHRS, CDR2 YFSETQ. The length of the CDR3 is 12 residues. The chain's CDR3 is CASGLSYNEQYF. CDR3 DNA sequence: TGCGCCAGCGGACTGTCCTACAATGAGCAGTACTTC.

CDR3 coding DNA: TGTGCCAGCAGCTTGGGAGGCCTCCCCGATACGCAGTATTTT. Its protein is CASSLGGLPDTQYF. The chain has TRBV5-6 and TRBJ2-3, with D uncertain. Germline loops: CDR1 SGHDT, CDR2 YYEEEE. Trimming left V 0 bases short and J 6 bases short, with 11 bases between. The length of the CDR3 is 14 residues.